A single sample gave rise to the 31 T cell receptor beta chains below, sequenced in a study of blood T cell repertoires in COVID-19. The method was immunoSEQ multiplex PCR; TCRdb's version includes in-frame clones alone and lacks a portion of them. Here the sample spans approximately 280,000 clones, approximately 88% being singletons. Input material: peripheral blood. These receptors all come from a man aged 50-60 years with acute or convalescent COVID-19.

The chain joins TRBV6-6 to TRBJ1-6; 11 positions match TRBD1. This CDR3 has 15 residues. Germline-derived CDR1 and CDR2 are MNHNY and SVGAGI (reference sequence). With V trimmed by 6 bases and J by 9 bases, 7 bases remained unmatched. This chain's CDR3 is CASSPQGQGVSPLHF. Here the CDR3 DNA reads TGTGCCAGCAGCCCACAGGGACAGGGGGTTTCACCCCTCCACTTT.

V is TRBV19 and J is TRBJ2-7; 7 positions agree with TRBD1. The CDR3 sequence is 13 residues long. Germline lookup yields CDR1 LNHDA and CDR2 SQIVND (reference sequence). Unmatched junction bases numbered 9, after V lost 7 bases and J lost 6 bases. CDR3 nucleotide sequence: TGTGCCAGTATTTTACGGACAGGAAGCGAGCAGTACTTC. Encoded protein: CASILRTGSEQYF.

The CDR3 loop is CASSLGTVNQPQHF. CDR3 in DNA: TGTGCCAGCAGCTTGGGGACAGTCAATCAGCCCCAGCATTTT. The chain uses TRBV11-3 and TRBJ1-5; 7 nucleotides match TRBD1. CDR3 length: 14 amino acids. Germline CDR1 reads SGHNT; CDR2 reads YENEEA. The junction had 2 bases not matched to a gene; V was cut back by 3 bases and J by 3 bases.

For the CDR3, the DNA is TGTGCCAGCAGTGGGACAGCAATAGGGGAAAAACTGTTTTTT. Its protein product is CASSGTAIGEKLFF. The chain employs TRBV27 and TRBJ1-4; TRBD1 aligns across 7 bases. With 5 bases clipped from V and 8 bases from J, the junction kept 8 bases outside the gene matches. CDR1 and CDR2 from the germline V gene are MNHEY and SMNVEV (reference sequence). The CDR3 is 14 residues long.

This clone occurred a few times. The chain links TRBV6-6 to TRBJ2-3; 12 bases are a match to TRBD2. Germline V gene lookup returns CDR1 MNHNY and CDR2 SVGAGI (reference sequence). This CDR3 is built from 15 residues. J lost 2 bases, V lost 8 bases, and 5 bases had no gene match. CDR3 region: CASSLAGGFTDTQYF. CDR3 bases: TGTGCCAGCTCCCTAGCGGGGGGGTTCACAGATACGCAGTATTTT.

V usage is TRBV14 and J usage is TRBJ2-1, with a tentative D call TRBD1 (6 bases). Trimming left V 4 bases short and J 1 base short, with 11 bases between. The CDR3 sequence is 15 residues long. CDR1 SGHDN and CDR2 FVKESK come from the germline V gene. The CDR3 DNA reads TGTGCCAGCAGCCGGGGGCGGGTTTCCTACAATGAGCAGTTCTTC. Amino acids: CASSRGRVSYNEQFF.

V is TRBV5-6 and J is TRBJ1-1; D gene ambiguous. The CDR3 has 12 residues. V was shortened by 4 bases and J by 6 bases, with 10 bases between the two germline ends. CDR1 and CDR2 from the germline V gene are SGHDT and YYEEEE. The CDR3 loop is CASSLRISEAFF. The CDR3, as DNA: TGTGCCAGCAGCCTCCGTATCTCTGAAGCTTTCTTT.

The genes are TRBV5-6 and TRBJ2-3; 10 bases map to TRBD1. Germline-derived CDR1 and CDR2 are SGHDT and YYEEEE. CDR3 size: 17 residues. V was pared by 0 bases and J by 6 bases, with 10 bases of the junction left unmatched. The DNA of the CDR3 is TGTGCCAGCAGCTTGGGGCCCAGACAGGGGGCTGGGGATACGCAGTATTTT. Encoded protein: CASSLGPRQGAGDTQYF.

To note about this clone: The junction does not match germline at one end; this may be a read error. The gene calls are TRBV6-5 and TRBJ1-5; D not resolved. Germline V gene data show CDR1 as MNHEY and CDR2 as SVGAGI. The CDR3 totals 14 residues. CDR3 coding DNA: TGTGCCAGCAGTTACTCTATTAGCGATCAGCCCCAGCATTTT. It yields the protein CASSYSISDQPQHF.

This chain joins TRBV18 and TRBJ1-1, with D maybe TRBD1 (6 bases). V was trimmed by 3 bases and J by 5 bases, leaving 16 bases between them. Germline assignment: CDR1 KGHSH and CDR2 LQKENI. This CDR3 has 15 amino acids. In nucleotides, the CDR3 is TGTGCCAGCTCACCTCACTCACAGGGCCTAACTGAAGCTTTCTTT. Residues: CASSPHSQGLTEAFF.

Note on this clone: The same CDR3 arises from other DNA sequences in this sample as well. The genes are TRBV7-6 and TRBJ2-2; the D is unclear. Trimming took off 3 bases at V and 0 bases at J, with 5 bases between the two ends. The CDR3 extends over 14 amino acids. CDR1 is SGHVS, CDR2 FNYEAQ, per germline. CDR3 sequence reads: CASSLGANTGELFF. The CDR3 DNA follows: TGTGCCAGCAGCTTGGGCGCGAACACCGGGGAGCTGTTTTTT.

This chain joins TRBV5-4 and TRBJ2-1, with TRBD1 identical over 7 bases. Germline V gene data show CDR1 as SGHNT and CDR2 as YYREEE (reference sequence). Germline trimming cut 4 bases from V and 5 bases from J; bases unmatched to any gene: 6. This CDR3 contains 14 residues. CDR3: CASSAIDRDNEQFF. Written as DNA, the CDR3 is TGTGCCAGCAGCGCGATCGACAGGGACAATGAGCAGTTCTTC.

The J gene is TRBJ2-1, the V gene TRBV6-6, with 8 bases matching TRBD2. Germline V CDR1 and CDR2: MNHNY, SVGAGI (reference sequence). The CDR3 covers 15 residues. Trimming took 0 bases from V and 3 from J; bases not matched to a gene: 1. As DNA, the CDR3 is TGTGCCAGCAGTTACTCGGGACTAGTCTACAATGAGCAGTTCTTC. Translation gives CASSYSGLVYNEQFF.

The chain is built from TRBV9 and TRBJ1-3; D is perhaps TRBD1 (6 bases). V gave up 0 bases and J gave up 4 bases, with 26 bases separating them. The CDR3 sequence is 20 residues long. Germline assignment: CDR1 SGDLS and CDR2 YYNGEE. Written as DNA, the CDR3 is TGTGCCAGCAGCGTAGGCGAGGGGAGAGGGTCAGGGGTGAGCGGAAACACCATATATTTT. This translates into CASSVGEGRGSGVSGNTIYF.

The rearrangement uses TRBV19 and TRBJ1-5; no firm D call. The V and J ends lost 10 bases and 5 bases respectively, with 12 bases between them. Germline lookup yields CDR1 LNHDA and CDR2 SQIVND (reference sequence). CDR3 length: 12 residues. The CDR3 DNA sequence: TGTGCCACCCGGGAGGGTCATCAGCCCCAGCATTTT. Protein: CATREGHQPQHF.

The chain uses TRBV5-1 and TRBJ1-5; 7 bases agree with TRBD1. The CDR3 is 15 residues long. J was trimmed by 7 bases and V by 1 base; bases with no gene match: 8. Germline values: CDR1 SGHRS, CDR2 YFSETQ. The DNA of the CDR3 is TGCGCCAGCAGCTTGTTAGGGGGCGCGGAACAGCCCCAGCATTTT. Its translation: CASSLLGGAEQPQHF. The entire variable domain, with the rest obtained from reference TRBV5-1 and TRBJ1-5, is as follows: KAGVTQTPRYLIKTRGQQVTLSCSPISGHRSVSWYQQTPGQGLQFLFEYFSETQRNKGNFPGRFSGRQFSNSRSEMNVSTLELGDSALYLCASSLLGGAEQPQHFGDGTRLSIL.

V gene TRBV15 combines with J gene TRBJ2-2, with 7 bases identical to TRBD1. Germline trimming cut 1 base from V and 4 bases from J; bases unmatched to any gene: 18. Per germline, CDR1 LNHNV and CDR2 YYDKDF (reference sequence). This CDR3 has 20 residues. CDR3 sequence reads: CATSRGGSRMVGGLTGELFF. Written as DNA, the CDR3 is TGTGCCACCAGCAGAGGAGGGTCTAGGATGGTAGGGGGCCTCACCGGGGAGCTGTTTTTT. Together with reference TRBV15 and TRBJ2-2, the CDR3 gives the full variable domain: DAMVIQNPRYQVTQFGKPVTLSCSQTLNHNVMYWYQQKSSQAPKLLFHYYDKDFNNEADTPDNFQSRRPNTSFCFLDIRSPGLGDTAMYLCATSRGGSRMVGGLTGELFFGEGSRLTVL.

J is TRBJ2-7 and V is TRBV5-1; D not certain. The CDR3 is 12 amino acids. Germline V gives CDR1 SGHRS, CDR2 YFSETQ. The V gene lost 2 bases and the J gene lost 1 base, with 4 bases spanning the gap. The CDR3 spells CASSFGSYEQYF. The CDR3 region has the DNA TGCGCCAGCAGCTTCGGTTCCTACGAGCAGTACTTC. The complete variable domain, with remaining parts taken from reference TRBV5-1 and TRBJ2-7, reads KAGVTQTPRYLIKTRGQQVTLSCSPISGHRSVSWYQQTPGQGLQFLFEYFSETQRNKGNFPGRFSGRQFSNSRSEMNVSTLELGDSALYLCASSFGSYEQYFGPGTRLTVT.

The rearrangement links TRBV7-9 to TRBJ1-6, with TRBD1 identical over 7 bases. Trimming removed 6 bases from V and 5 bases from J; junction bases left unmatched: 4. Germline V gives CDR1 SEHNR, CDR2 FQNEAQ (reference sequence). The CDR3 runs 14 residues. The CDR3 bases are TGTGCCAGCAGTTCCGGGACAGATAATTCACCCCTCCACTTT. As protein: CASSSGTDNSPLHF.

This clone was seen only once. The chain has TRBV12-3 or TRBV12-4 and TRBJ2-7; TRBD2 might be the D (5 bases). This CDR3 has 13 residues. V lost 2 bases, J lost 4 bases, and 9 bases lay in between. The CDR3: CASSLSGGYEQYF. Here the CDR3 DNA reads TGTGCCAGCAGTTTAAGTGGAGGATACGAGCAGTACTTC.

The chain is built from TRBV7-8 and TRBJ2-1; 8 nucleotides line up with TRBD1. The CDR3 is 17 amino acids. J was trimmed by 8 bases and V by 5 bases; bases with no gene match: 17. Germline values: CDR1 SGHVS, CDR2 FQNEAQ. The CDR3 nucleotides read TGTGCCAGCAGCACCCGACAGGGGCCAAGTAGGGGCGATGAGCAGTTCTTC. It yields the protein CASSTRQGPSRGDEQFF.

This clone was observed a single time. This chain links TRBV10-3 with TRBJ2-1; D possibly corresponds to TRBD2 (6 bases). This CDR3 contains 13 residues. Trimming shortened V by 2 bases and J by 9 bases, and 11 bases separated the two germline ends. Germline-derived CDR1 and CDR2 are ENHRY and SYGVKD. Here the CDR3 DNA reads TGTGCCATCAGTGAGCCCCAGGGAGGTGAGCAGTTCTTC. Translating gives CAISEPQGGEQFF.

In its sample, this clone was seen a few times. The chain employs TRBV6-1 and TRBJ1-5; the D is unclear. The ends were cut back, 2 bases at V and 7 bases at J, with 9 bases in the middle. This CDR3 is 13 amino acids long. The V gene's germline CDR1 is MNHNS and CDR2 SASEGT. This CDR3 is CASSESIRQPQHF. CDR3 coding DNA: TGTGCCAGCAGTGAATCTATAAGACAGCCCCAGCATTTT.

The CDR3 bases are TGTGCCAGCAGCTTAGCGGAGGCGGGTATCAATGAAAAACTGTTTTTT. Its translation is CASSLAEAGINEKLFF. The rearrangement uses TRBV11-2 and TRBJ1-4; D remains ambiguous. Trimming pared 1 base from V and 5 bases from J, leaving 14 bases between. The CDR3 spans 16 residues. Germline V gene sequence: CDR1 SGHAT, CDR2 FQNNGV.

In nucleotides, the CDR3 is TGCGCCAGCAGCCAAGGTTCAGGAGGGGCGAACACTGAAGCTTTCTTT. Its translation: CASSQGSGGANTEAFF. The V and J genes are TRBV4-1 and TRBJ1-1; perhaps TRBD1 as D (5 bases). Per the germline V gene, CDR1 is MGHRA and CDR2 is YSYEKL. The CDR3 sequence is 16 residues long. V was shortened by 1 base and J by 1 base, with 13 bases between the two germline ends.

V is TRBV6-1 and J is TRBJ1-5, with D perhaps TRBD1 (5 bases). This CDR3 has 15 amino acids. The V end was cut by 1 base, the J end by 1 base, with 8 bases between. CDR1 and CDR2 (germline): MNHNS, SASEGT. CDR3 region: CASSEVGGSNQPQHF. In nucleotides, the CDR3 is TGTGCCAGCAGTGAAGTCGGGGGGAGCAATCAGCCCCAGCATTTT.

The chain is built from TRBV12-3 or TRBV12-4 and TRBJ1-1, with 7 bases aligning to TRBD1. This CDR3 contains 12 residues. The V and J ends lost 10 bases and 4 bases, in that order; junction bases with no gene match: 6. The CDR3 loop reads CATRQGGTEAFF. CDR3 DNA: TGTGCCACCCGACAGGGCGGCACTGAAGCTTTCTTT.

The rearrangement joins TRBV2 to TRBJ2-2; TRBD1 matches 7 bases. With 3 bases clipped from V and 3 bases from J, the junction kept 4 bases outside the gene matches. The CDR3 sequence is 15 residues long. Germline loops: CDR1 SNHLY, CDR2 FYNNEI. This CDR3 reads CASSDDRAHTGELFF. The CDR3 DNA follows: TGTGCCAGCAGTGACGACAGGGCGCACACCGGGGAGCTGTTTTTT.

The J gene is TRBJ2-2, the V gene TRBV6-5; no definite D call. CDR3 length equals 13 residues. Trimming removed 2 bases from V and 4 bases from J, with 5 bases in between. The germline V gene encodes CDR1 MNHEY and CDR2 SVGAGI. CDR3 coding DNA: TGTGCCAGCAGTTACGTCCGCACCGGGGAGCTGTTTTTT. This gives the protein CASSYVRTGELFF.

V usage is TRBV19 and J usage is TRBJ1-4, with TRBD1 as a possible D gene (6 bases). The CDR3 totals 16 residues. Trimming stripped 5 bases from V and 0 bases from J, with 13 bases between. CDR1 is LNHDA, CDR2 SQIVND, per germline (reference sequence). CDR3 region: CASSSRTAATNEKLFF. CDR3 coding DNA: TGTGCCAGTAGTTCCCGGACAGCTGCAACTAATGAAAAACTGTTTTTT.

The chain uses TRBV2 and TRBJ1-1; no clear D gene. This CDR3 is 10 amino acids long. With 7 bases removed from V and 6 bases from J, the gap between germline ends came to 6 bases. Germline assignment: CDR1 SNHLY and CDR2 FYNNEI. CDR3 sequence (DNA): TGTGCCAGCACCTATGCTGAAGCTTTCTTT. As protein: CASTYAEAFF.